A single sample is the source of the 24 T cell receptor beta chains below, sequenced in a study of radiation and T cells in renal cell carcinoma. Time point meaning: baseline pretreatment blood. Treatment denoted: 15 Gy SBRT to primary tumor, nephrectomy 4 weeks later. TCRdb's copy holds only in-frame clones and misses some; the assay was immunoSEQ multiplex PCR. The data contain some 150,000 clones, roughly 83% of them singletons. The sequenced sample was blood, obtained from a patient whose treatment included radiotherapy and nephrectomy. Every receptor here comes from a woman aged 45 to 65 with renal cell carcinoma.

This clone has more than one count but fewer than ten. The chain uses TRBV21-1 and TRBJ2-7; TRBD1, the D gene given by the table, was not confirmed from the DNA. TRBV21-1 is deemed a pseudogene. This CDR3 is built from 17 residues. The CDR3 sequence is CASSKVPSAGLLYEQYF. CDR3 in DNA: TGTGCCAGCAGCAAAGTTCCCTCGGCAGGGCTTCTTTACGAGCAGTACTTC.

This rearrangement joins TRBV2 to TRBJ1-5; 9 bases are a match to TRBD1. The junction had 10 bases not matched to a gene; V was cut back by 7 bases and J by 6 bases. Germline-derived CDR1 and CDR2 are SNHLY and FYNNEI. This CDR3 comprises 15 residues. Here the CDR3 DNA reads TGTGCCAGCAAACAGGGGGCGTTCGGGGGTCAGCCCCAGCATTTT. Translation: CASKQGAFGGQPQHF.

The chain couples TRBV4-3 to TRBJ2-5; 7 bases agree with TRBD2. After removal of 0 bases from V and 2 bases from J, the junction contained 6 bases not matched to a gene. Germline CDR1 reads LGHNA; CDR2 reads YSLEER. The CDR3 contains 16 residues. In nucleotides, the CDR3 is TGCGCCAGCAGCCAAGATACCCCGGGGGGACAAGAGACCCAGTACTTC. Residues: CASSQDTPGGQETQYF.

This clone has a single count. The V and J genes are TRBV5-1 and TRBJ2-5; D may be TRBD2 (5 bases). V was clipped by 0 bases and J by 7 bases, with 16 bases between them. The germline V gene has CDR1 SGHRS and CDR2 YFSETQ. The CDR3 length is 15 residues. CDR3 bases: TGCGCCAGCAGCTTGGACCAGGTGGGAGTTGGGACCCAGTACTTC. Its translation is CASSLDQVGVGTQYF.

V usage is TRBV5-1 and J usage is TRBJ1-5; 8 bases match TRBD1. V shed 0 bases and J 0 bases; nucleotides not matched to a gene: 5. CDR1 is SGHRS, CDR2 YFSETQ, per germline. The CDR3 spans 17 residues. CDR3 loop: CASSLDPTGDSNQPQHF. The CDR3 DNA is TGCGCCAGCAGCTTGGACCCGACAGGGGATAGCAATCAGCCCCAGCATTTT.

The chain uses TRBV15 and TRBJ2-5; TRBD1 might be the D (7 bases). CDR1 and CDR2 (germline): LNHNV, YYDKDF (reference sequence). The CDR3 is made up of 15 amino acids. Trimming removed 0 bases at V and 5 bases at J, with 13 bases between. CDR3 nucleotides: TGTGCCACCAGCAGAGATCAGGGGGGACAGGAGACCCAGTACTTC. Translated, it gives CATSRDQGGQETQYF.

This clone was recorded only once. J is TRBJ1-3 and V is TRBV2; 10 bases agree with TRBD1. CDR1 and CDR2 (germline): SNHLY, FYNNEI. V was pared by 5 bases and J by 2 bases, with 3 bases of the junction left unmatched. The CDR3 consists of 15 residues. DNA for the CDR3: TGTGCCAGCAGTCGACAGGGGGCGCCTGGAAACACCATATATTTT. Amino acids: CASSRQGAPGNTIYF.

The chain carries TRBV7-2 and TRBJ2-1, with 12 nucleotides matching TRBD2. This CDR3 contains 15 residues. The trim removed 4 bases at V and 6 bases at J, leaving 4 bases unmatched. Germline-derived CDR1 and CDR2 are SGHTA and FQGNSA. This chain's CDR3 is CASSSLGLAGNEQFF. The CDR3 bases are TGTGCCAGCAGCTCCCTGGGACTAGCGGGCAATGAGCAGTTCTTC.

CDR3 nucleotide sequence: TGTGCCAGCAGGCCCGGCGGGGGGGGTGACGAGCAGTACTTC. Translation: CASRPGGGGDEQYF. V and J are TRBV6-5 and TRBJ2-7, with 9 bases aligning to TRBD2. Germline CDR1 and CDR2: MNHEY and SVGAGI. The CDR3 has 14 amino acids. Trimming took 6 bases from V and 5 from J; bases not matched to a gene: 8.

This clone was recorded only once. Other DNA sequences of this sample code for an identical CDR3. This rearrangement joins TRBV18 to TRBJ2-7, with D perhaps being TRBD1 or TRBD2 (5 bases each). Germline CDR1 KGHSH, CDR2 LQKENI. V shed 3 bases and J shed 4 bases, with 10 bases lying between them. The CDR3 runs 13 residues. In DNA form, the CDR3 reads TGTGCCAGCTCACCCGGGACGGGTTACGAGCAGTACTTC. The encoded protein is CASSPGTGYEQYF.

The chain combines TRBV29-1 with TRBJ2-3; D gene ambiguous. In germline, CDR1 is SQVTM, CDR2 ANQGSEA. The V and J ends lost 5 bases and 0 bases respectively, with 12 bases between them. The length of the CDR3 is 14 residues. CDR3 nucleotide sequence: TGCAGCGTTAAAACGGGTGTTAGCACAGATACGCAGTATTTT. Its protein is CSVKTGVSTDTQYF.

CDR3 sequence: CASGKSYEQYF. The CDR3 region has the DNA TGTGCCAGCGGGAAGTCCTACGAGCAGTACTTC. The V gene is TRBV7-2, the J gene TRBJ2-7; D call uncertain. CDR1 and CDR2 (germline): SGHTA, FQGNSA. Trimming cost V 8 bases and J 1 base, with 6 bases left between them. This CDR3 region has 11 residues.

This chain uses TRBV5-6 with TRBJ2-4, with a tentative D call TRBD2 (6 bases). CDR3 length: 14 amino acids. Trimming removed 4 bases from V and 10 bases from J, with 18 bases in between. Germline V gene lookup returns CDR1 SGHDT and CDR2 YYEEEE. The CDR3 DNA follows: TGTGCCAGCAGCACGGGACTGCCCATTGCGATTCAGTACTTC. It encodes CASSTGLPIAIQYF.

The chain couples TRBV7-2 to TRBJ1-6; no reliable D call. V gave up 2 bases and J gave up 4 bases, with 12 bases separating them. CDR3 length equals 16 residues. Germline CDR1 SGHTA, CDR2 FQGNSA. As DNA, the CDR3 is TGTGCCAGCAGCTTATCTCCCTCCTCATATAATTCACCCCTCCACTTT. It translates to CASSLSPSSYNSPLHF.

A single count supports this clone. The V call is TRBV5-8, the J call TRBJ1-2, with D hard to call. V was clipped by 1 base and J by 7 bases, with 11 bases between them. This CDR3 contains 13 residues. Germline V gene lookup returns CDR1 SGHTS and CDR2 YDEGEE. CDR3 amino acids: CASSLSWSTGYTF. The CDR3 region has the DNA TGTGCCAGCAGCTTGAGTTGGTCGACTGGCTACACCTTC.

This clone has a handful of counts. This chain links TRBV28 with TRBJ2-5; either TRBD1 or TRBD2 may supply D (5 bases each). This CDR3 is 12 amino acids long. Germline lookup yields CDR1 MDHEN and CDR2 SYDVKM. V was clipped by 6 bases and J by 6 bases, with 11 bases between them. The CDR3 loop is CASRSGTQTQYF. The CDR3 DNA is TGTGCCAGCAGGTCAGGGACGCAGACCCAGTACTTC.

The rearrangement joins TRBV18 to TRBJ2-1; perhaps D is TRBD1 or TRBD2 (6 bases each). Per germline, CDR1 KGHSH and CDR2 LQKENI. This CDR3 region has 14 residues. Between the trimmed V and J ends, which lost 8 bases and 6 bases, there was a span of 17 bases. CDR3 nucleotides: TGTGCCAGCAGGGGGGCGGCAGACGGCAATGAGCAGTTCTTC. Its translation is CASRGAADGNEQFF.

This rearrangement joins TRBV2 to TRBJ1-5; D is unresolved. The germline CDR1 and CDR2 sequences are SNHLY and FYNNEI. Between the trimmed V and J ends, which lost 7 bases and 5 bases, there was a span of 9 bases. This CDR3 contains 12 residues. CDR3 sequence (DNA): TGTGCCAGCACCACCGCCGATCAGCCCCAGCATTTT. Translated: CASTTADQPQHF.

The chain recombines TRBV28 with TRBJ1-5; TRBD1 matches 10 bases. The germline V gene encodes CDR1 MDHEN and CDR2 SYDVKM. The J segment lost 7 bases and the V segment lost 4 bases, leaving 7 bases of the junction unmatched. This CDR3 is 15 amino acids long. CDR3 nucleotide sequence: TGTGCCAGCAGTTCGGACAGGGGGTCGGAACAGCCCCAGCATTTT. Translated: CASSSDRGSEQPQHF.

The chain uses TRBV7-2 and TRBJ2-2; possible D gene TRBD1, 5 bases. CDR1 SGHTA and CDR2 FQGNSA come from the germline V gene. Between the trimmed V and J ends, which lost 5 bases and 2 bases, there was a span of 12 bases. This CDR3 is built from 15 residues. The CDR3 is CASSLRRGNTGELFF. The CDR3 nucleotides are TGTGCCAGCAGCCTTCGAAGGGGAAACACCGGGGAGCTGTTTTTT.

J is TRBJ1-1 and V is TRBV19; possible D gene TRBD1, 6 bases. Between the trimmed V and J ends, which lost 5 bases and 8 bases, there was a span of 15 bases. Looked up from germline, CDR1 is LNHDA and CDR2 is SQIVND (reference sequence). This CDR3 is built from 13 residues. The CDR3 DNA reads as TGTGCCAGTAGTCTGACAGGTTCCCCCGAAGCTTTCTTT. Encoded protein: CASSLTGSPEAFF.

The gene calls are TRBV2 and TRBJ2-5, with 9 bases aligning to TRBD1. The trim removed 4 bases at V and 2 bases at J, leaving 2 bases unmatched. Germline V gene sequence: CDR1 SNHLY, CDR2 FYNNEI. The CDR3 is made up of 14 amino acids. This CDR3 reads CASSGQGGQETQYF. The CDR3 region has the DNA TGTGCCAGCAGTGGACAGGGGGGTCAAGAGACCCAGTACTTC.

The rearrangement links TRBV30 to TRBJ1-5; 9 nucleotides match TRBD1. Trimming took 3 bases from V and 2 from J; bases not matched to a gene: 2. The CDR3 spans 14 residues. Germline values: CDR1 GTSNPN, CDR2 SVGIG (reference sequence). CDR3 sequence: CAWSWTGGNQPQHF. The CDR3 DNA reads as TGTGCCTGGAGCTGGACAGGGGGCAATCAGCCCCAGCATTTT.

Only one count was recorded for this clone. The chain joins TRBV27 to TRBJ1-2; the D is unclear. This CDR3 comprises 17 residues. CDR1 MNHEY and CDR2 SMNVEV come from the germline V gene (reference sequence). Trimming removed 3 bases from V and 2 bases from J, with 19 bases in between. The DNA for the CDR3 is TGTGCCAGCAGTTTGACACCCCCAGGAGATCGAAACTATGGCTACACCTTC. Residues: CASSLTPPGDRNYGYTF.